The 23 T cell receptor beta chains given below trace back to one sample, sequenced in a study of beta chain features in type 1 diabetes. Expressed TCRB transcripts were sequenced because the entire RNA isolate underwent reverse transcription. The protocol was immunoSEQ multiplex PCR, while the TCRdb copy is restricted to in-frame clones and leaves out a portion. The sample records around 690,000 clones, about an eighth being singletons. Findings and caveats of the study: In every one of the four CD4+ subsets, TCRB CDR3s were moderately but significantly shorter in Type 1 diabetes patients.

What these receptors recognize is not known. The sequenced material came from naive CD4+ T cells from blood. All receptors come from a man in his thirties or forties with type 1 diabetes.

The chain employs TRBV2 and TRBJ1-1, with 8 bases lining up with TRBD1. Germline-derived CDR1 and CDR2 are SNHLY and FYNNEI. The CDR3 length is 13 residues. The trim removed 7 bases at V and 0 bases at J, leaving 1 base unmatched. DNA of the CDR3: TGTGCCAGCATGGACAGGGTGAACACTGAAGCTTTCTTT. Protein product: CASMDRVNTEAFF.

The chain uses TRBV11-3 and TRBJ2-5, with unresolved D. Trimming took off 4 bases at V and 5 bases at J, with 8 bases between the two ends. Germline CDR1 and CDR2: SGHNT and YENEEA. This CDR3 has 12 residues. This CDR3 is CASSSPGETQYF. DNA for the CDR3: TGTGCCAGCAGCTCCCCCGGGGAGACCCAGTACTTC. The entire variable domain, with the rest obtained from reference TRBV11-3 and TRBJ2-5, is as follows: EAGVVQSPRYKIIEKKQPVAFWCNPISGHNTLYWYLQNLGQGPELLIRYENEEAVDDSQLPKDRFSAERLKGVDSTLKIQPAELGDSAVYLCASSSPGETQYFGPGTRLLVL.

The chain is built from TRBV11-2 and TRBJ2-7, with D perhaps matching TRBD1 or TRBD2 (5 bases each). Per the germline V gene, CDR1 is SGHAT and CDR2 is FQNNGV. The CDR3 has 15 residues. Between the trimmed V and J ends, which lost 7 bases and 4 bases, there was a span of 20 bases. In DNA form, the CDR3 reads TGTGCCAGCACCCCTAATTACGGGACGGAGTACGAGCAGTACTTC. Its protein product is CASTPNYGTEYEQYF.

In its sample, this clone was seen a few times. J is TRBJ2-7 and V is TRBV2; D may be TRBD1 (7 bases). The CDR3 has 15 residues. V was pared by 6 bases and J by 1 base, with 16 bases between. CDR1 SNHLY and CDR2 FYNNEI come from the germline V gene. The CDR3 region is CASRSPGGPSYEQYF. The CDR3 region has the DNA TGTGCCAGCAGGAGTCCAGGGGGGCCTTCCTACGAGCAGTACTTC. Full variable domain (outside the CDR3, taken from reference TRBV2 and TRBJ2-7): EPEVTQTPSHQVTQMGQEVILRCVPISNHLYFYWYRQILGQKVEFLVSFYNNEISEKSEIFDDQFSVERPDGSNFTLKIRSTKLEDSAMYFCASRSPGGPSYEQYFGPGTRLTVT.

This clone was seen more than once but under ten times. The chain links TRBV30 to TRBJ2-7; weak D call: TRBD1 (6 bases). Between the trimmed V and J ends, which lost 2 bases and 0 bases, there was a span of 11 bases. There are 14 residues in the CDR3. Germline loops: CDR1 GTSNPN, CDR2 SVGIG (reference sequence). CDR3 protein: CAWSRGSGSYEQYF. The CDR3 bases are TGTGCCTGGAGTAGGGGGTCTGGCTCCTACGAGCAGTACTTC.

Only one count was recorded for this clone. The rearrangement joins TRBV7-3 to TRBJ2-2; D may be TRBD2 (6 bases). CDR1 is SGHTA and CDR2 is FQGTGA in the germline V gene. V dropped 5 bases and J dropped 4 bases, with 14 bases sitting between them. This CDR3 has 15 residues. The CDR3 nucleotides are TGTGCCAGCAGCGGAACCGGGACTTCCACCGGGGAGCTGTTTTTT. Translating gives CASSGTGTSTGELFF.

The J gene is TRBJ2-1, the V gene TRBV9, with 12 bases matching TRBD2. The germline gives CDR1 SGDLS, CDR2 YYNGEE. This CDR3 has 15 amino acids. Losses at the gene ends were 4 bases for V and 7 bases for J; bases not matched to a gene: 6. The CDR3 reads CASSPLAGGQNEQFF. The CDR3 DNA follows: TGTGCCAGCAGCCCACTAGCGGGGGGCCAAAATGAGCAGTTCTTC.

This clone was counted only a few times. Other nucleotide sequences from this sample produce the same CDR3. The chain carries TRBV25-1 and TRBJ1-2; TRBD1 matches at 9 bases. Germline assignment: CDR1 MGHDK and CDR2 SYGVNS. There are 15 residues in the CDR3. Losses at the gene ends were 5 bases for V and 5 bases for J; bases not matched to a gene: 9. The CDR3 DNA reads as TGTGCCAGCAGTAATACGGGACAGGGTCTTTATGGCTACACCTTC. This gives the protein CASSNTGQGLYGYTF.

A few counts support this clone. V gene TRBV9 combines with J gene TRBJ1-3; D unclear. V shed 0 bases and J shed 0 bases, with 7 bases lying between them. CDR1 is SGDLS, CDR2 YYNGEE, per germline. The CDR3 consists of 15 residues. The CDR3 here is CASSVAIDSGNTIYF. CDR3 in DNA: TGTGCCAGCAGCGTAGCTATAGACTCTGGAAACACCATATATTTT. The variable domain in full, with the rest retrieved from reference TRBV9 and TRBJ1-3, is DSGVTQTPKHLITATGQRVTLRCSPRSGDLSVYWYQQSLDQGLQFLIQYYNGEERAKGNILERFSAQQFPDLHSELNLSSLELGDSALYFCASSVAIDSGNTIYFGEGSWLTVV.

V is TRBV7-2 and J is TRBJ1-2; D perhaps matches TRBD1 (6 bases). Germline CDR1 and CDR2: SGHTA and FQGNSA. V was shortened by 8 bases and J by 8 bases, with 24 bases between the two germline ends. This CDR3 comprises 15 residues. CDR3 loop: CASSQTGEGVYGYTF. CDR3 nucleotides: TGTGCCAGCTCTCAAACGGGGGAGGGGGTTTACGGCTACACCTTC.

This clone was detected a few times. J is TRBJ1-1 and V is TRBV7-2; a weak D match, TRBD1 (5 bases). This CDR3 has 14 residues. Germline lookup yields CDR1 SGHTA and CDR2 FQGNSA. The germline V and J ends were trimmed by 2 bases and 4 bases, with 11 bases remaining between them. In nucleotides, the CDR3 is TGTGCCAGCAGCTTAAGAAGGGGCGTCACTGAAGCTTTCTTT. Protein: CASSLRRGVTEAFF.

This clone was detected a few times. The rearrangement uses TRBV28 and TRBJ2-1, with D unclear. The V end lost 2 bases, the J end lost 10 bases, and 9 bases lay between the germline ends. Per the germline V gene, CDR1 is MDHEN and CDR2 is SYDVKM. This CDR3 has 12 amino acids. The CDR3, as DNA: TGTGCCAGCAGTTTAAATCGGTGGGAGCAGTTCTTC. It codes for CASSLNRWEQFF.

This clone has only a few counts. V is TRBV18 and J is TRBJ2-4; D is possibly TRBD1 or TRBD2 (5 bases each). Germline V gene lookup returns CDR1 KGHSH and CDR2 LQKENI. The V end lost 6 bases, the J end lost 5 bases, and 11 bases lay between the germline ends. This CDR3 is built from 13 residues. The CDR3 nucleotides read TGTGCCAGCTCCAGGGACCTTCAAAACATTCAGTACTTC. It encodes CASSRDLQNIQYF.

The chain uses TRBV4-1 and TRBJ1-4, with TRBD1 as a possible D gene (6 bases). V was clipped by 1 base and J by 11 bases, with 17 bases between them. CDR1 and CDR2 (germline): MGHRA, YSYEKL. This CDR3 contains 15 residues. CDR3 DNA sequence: TGCGCCAGCAGCCAAGCGGGGGGAAGGGGGAACAAACTGTTTTTT. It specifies CASSQAGGRGNKLFF.

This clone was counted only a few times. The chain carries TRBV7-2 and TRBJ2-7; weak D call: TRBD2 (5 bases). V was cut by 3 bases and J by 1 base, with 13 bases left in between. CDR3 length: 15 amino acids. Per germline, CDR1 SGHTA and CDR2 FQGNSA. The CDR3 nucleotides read TGTGCCAGCAGCTTCACTAGTTCTCGGTCCTACGAGCAGTACTTC. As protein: CASSFTSSRSYEQYF.

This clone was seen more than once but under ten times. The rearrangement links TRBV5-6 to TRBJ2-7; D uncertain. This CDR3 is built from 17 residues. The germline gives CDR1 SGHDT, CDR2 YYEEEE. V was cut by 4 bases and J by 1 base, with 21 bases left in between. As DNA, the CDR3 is TGTGCCAGCAGCCATATCCCCGGAAGGGTCGGATCCTACGAGCAGTACTTC. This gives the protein CASSHIPGRVGSYEQYF. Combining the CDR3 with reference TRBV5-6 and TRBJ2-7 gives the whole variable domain DAGVTQSPTHLIKTRGQQVTLRCSPKSGHDTVSWYQQALGQGPQFIFQYYEEEERQRGNFPDRFSGHQFPNYSSELNVNALLLGDSALYLCASSHIPGRVGSYEQYFGPGTRLTVT.

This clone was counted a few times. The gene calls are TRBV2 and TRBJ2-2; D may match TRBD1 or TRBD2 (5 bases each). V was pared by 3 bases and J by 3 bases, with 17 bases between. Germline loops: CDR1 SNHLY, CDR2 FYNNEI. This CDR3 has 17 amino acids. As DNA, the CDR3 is TGTGCCAGCAGTGAGAGGGGCAGGCCCGGGTACACCGGGGAGCTGTTTTTT. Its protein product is CASSERGRPGYTGELFF.

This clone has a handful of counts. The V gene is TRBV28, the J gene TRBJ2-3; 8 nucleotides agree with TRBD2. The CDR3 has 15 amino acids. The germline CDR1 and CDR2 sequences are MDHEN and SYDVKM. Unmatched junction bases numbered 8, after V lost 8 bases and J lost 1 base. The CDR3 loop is CASGLAGSGTDTQYF. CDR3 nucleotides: TGTGCCAGCGGACTAGCTGGTTCGGGCACAGATACGCAGTATTTT.

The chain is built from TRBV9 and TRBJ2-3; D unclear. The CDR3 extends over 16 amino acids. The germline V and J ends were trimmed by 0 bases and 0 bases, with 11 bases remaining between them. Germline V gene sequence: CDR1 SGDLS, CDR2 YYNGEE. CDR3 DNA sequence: TGTGCCAGCAGCGTAGCCGTAGACGTTAGCACAGATACGCAGTATTTT. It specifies CASSVAVDVSTDTQYF. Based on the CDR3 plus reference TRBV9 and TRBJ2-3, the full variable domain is DSGVTQTPKHLITATGQRVTLRCSPRSGDLSVYWYQQSLDQGLQFLIQYYNGEERAKGNILERFSAQQFPDLHSELNLSSLELGDSALYFCASSVAVDVSTDTQYFGPGTRLTVL.

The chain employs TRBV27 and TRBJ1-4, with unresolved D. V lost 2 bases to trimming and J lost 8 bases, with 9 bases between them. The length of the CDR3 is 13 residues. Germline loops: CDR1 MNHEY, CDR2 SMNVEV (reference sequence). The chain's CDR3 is CASSLRVREKLFF. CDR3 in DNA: TGTGCCAGCAGTTTAAGGGTTCGGGAAAAACTGTTTTTT.

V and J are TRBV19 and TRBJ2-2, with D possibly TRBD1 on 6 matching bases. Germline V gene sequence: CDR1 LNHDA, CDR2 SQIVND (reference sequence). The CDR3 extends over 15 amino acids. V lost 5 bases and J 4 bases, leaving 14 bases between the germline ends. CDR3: CASSVYSGVTGELFF. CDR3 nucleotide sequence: TGTGCCAGTAGTGTATACTCAGGGGTCACCGGGGAGCTGTTTTTT.

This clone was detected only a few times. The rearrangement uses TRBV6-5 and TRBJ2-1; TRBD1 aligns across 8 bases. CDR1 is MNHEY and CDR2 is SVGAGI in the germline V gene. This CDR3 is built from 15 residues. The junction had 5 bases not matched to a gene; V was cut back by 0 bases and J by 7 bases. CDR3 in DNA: TGTGCCAGCAGTTACTCGACAGGGGTGGGGAATGAGCAGTTCTTC. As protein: CASSYSTGVGNEQFF.

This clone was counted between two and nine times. The CDR3 DNA is TGTGCCTCGGGACAGGGGGCGAATCAGCCCCAGCATTTT. Amino acid sequence: CASGQGANQPQHF. This sequence joins TRBV30 and TRBJ1-5; 12 nucleotides line up with TRBD1. The germline CDR1 and CDR2 sequences are GTSNPN and SVGIG (reference sequence). The CDR3 totals 13 residues. The junction had 2 bases not matched to a gene; V was cut back by 7 bases and J by 4 bases.